Listed here are 9 T cell receptor beta chains from one sample, sequenced in a study of OX40 agonist ivuxolimab in advanced cancers. Sequencing used immunoSEQ multiplex PCR; TCRdb keeps in-frame clones, though not all of them. Of 84,000 or so clones listed, over 65% are singletons. Sequencing was performed on CD4+ or CD8+ T cells sorted from blood, taken in a trial of the OX40 agonist ivuxolimab. Every receptor here comes from an adult with an advanced solid tumor such as melanoma, head and neck, liver or kidney cancer.

The CDR3 sequence: CASSRGHNTEAFF. The CDR3 DNA sequence: TGTGCCAGCAGCCGCGGACACAACACTGAAGCTTTCTTT. The genes are TRBV5-6 and TRBJ1-1, with a weak D call TRBD1 (5 bases). Deletions cut 4 bases from V and 2 bases from J, with 9 bases between. The CDR3 runs 13 residues. Germline V gene lookup returns CDR1 SGHDT and CDR2 YYEEEE.

This chain links TRBV6-6 with TRBJ2-4; tentative D call: TRBD2 (6 bases). The V gene lost 7 bases and the J gene lost 6 bases, with 16 bases spanning the gap. CDR1 and CDR2 (germline): MNHNY, SVGAGI (reference sequence). CDR3 length: 14 amino acids. The CDR3 is CASTTTGVANIQYF. CDR3 bases: TGTGCCAGCACCACAACGGGGGTAGCAAACATTCAGTACTTC.

This chain uses TRBV7-3 with TRBJ1-3; the D gene is possibly TRBD1 (5 bases). The CDR3 has 15 amino acids. V lost 6 bases to trimming and J lost 0 bases, with 12 bases between them. CDR1 and CDR2 (germline): SGHTA, FQGTGA. DNA of the CDR3: TGTGCCAGCAGTTTGGGGGGAGGCTCTGGAAACACCATATATTTT. Its protein product is CASSLGGGSGNTIYF. The full variable domain, with the rest looked up from reference TRBV7-3 and TRBJ1-3, is GAGVSQTPSNKVTEKGKYVELRCDPISGHTALYWYRQSLGQGPEFLIYFQGTGAADDSGLPNDRFFAVRPEGSVSTLKIQRTERGDSAVYLCASSLGGGSGNTIYFGEGSWLTVV.

The chain recombines TRBV11-2 with TRBJ2-2; no firm D call. The CDR3 has 15 residues. Germline-derived CDR1 and CDR2 are SGHAT and FQNNGV. The V end was cut by 7 bases, the J end by 5 bases, with 17 bases between. In DNA, the CDR3 is TGTGCCAGCACTCTCGACTCCTTGGGGACCGGGGAGCTGTTTTTT. This encodes CASTLDSLGTGELFF. Using reference TRBV11-2 and TRBJ2-2 for the parts outside the CDR3, the full variable domain is EAGVAQSPRYKIIEKRQSVAFWCNPISGHATLYWYQQILGQGPKLLIQFQNNGVVDDSQLPKDRFSAERLKGVDSTLKIQPAKLEDSAVYLCASTLDSLGTGELFFGEGSRLTVL.

This chain joins TRBV7-2 and TRBJ2-2; TRBD1 might be the D (5 bases). CDR3 length: 17 amino acids. Germline CDR1 reads SGHTA; CDR2 reads FQGNSA. V lost 4 bases, J lost 0 bases, and 15 bases lay in between. The CDR3 coding sequence is TGTGCCAGCAGCTCTACAGGCCGGCTCACGAACACCGGGGAGCTGTTTTTT. Its translation: CASSSTGRLTNTGELFF.

The chain joins TRBV5-4 to TRBJ1-5; a possible D gene is TRBD1 (6 bases). This CDR3 comprises 15 residues. Germline V gene data show CDR1 as SGHNT and CDR2 as YYREEE (reference sequence). V gave up 0 bases and J gave up 7 bases, with 14 bases separating them. CDR3 residues: CASSLDPTGHQPQHF. CDR3 nucleotides: TGTGCCAGCAGCTTGGACCCAACGGGACACCAGCCCCAGCATTTT.

This clone was detected only a few times. The genes are TRBV27 and TRBJ1-2; a weak D match, TRBD1 (6 bases). CDR3 length equals 13 residues. V was shortened by 6 bases and J by 6 bases, with 14 bases between the two germline ends. Per germline, CDR1 MNHEY and CDR2 SMNVEV (reference sequence). DNA of the CDR3: TGTGCCAGCAGCCCACAGGGTAGGGATGGCTACACCTTC. As protein: CASSPQGRDGYTF.

V is TRBV5-1 and J is TRBJ2-5; TRBD1 matches at 10 bases. CDR1 is SGHRS and CDR2 is YFSETQ in the germline V gene. The V gene end was trimmed by 0 bases and the J gene end by 4 bases; junction bases not matched to a gene: 3. There are 15 residues in the CDR3. The CDR3 DNA follows: TGCGCCAGCAGCTTGGATTGGACAGGGGGAGAGACCCAGTACTTC. Translating gives CASSLDWTGGETQYF.

The chain uses TRBV2 and TRBJ2-5, with D maybe TRBD2 (5 bases). This CDR3 region has 13 residues. The V end lost 5 bases, the J end lost 4 bases, and 11 bases lay between the germline ends. Germline-derived CDR1 and CDR2 are SNHLY and FYNNEI. The DNA of the CDR3 is TGTGCCAGCAGTCCGGGGAGAGGAGAGACCCAGTACTTC. The encoded protein is CASSPGRGETQYF.